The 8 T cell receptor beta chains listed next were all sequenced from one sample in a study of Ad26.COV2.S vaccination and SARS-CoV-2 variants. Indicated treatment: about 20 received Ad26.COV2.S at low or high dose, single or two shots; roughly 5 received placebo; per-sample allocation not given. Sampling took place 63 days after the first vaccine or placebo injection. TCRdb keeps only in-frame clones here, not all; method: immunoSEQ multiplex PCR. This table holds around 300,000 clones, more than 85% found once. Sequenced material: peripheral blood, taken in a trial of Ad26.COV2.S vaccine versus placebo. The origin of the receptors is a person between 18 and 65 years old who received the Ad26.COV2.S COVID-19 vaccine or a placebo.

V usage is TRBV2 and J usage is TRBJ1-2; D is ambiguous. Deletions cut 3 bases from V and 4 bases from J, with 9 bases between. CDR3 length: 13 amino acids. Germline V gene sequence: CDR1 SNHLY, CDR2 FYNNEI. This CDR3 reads CASSENIFYGYTF. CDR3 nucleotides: TGTGCCAGCAGTGAGAACATCTTCTATGGCTACACCTTC.

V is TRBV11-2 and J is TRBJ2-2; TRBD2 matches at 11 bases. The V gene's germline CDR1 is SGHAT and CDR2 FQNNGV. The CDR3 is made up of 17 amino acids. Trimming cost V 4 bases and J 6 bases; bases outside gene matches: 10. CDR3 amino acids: CASSSVAGGPLAGELFF. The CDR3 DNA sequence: TGTGCCAGCAGCTCCGTAGCGGGAGGGCCGTTGGCCGGGGAGCTGTTTTTT.

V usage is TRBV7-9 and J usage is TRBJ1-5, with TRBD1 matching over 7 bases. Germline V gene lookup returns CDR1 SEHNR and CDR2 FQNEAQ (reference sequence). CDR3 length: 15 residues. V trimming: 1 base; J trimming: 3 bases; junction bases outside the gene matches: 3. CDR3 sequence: CASSLGGTDNQPQHF. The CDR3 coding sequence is TGTGCCAGCAGCTTAGGTGGGACAGACAATCAGCCCCAGCATTTT.

CDR3 loop: CATSDLRGSNYGYTF. For the CDR3, the DNA is TGTGCCACCAGTGATTTGCGAGGCAGCAACTATGGCTACACCTTC. This chain joins TRBV24-1 and TRBJ1-2; D unclear. V lost 0 bases, J lost 2 bases, and 9 bases lay in between. CDR3 length: 15 amino acids. The V gene's germline CDR1 is KGHDR and CDR2 SFDVKD.

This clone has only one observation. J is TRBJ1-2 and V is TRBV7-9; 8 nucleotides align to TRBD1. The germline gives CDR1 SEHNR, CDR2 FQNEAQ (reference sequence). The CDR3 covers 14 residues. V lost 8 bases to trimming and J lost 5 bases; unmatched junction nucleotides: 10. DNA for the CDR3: TGTGCCAGCCGAGGAGGACAGGGTGTTTATGGCTACACCTTC. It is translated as CASRGGQGVYGYTF.

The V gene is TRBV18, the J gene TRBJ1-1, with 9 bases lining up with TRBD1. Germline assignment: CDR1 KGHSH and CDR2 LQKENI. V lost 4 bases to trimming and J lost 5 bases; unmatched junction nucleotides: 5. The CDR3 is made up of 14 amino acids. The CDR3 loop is CASSQGQGQTEAFF. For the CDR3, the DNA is TGTGCCAGCTCACAAGGACAGGGGCAGACTGAAGCTTTCTTT.

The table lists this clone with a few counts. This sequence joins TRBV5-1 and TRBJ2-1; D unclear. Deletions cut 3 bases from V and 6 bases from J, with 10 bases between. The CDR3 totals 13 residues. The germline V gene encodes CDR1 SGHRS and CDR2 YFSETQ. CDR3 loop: CASSYGRANEQFF. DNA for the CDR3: TGCGCCAGCAGCTATGGTCGTGCCAATGAGCAGTTCTTC. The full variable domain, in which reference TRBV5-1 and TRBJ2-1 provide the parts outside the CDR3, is KAGVTQTPRYLIKTRGQQVTLSCSPISGHRSVSWYQQTPGQGLQFLFEYFSETQRNKGNFPGRFSGRQFSNSRSEMNVSTLELGDSALYLCASSYGRANEQFFGPGTRLTVL.

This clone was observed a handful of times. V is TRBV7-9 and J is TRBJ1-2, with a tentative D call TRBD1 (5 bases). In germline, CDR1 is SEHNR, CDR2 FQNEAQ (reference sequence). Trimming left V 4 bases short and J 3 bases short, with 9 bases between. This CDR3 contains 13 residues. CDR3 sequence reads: CASSSTGYYGYTF. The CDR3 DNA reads TGTGCCAGCAGCTCTACAGGATACTATGGCTACACCTTC.